Shown below are 13 T cell receptor beta chains from a single sample sequenced in a study of regulatory T cells in long-lasting Graves disease. Time point meaning: persistent/refractory GD, antithyroid drugs over 5 years with positive TRAb. From RNA extracted from PBMCs, the TCR library was made. Researchers made TCR beta libraries by using iRepertoire HTBI primers and running Arm-PCR on CDR3 regions. TCRdb re-called the multiplex PCR reads through MiXCR, storing one row per CDR3 protein. The sample contains 300,000 to 350,000 distinct CDR3 sequences, about 20% of which appear only once. The sample consisted of peripheral blood mononuclear cells (PBMCs), taken when the disease was refractory, from a patient treated with antithyroid drugs. Receptors originate from a female donor with Graves disease.

This clonotype was recorded many times. This chain joins TRBV3-1 and TRBJ2-5; possible D gene TRBD2, 5 bases. This CDR3 contains 14 residues. The V gene lost 4 bases and the J gene lost 3 bases, with 12 bases spanning the gap. Germline V CDR1 and CDR2: LGHDT, YNNKEL (reference sequence). CDR3 loop: CASSLRLGEETQYF. In DNA form, the CDR3 reads TGTGCCAGCAGCCTTCGACTGGGAGAAGAGACCCAGTACTTC.

This clonotype was seen ten or more times. The genes are TRBV5-1 and TRBJ2-7, with D possibly TRBD2 on 5 matching bases. Germline V gives CDR1 SGHRS, CDR2 YFSETQ. The CDR3 runs to 16 residues. The V and J ends lost 0 bases and 4 bases respectively, with 17 bases between them. The CDR3 DNA sequence: TGCGCCAGCAGCTTGGCAGGCGAGGGCGCGGCATACGAGCAGTACTTC. It yields the protein CASSLAGEGAAYEQYF.

This clonotype was counted ten times or more. The chain links TRBV28 to TRBJ1-4; no clear D. The CDR3 is 12 residues long. Germline V gene sequence: CDR1 MDHEN, CDR2 SYDVKM. Trimming took off 6 bases at V and 8 bases at J, with 10 bases between the two ends. CDR3 nucleotides: TGTGCCAGCAGCCCGGCGGGGGAAAAACTGTTTTTT. It yields the protein CASSPAGEKLFF.

The table lists this clonotype with a count of one. The genes are TRBV24-1 and TRBJ2-1; 8 bases map to TRBD1. V gave up 0 bases and J gave up 0 bases; unmatched junction bases: 3. The CDR3 extends over 17 amino acids. Germline lookup yields CDR1 KGHDR and CDR2 SFDVKD. The CDR3 sequence: CATSDLPGGDSYNEQFF. The CDR3 DNA is TGTGCCACCAGTGATTTGCCAGGGGGCGACTCCTACAATGAGCAGTTCTTC.

This clonotype was observed a few times. The gene calls are TRBV30 and TRBJ2-7; a possible D gene is TRBD1 (6 bases). Germline CDR1 and CDR2: GTSNPN and SVGIG (reference sequence). CDR3 length: 14 amino acids. The V end was cut by 2 bases, the J end by 1 base, with 12 bases between. The CDR3 loop is CAWSITGFSYEQYF. DNA for the CDR3: TGTGCCTGGAGTATAACAGGGTTTTCCTACGAGCAGTACTTC. Filled out from reference TRBV30 and TRBJ2-7, the complete variable domain reads SQTIHQWPATLVQPVGSPLSLECTVEGTSNPNLYWYRQAAGRGLQLLFYSVGIGQISSEVPQNLSASRPQDRQFILSSKKLLLSDSGFYLCAWSITGFSYEQYFGPGTRLTVT.

As DNA, the CDR3 is TGTGCCAGCAGTTTAACAGGACGCATATACGAGCAGTACTTC. Amino acid sequence: CASSLTGRIYEQYF. This chain connects TRBV27 to TRBJ2-7, with a tentative D call TRBD1 (5 bases). With 2 bases removed from V and 4 bases from J, the gap between germline ends came to 12 bases. Germline V gene sequence: CDR1 MNHEY, CDR2 SMNVEV (reference sequence). This CDR3 has 14 residues.

V gene TRBV5-1 combines with J gene TRBJ1-6; TRBD1 might be the D (5 bases). V gave up 6 bases and J gave up 9 bases, with 16 bases separating them. Looked up from germline, CDR1 is SGHRS and CDR2 is YFSETQ. The CDR3 loop spans 14 amino acids. The CDR3 loop is CASKTGTVPSPLHF. CDR3 DNA: TGCGCCAGCAAGACCGGGACGGTGCCTTCACCCCTCCACTTT.

Comment on this clonotype: This likely came from a read error, as a far larger clone is one base away. The chain recombines TRBV10-3 with TRBJ2-7; D possibly matches TRBD1 or TRBD2 (6 bases each). Trimming took off 6 bases at V and 2 bases at J, with 11 bases between the two ends. CDR1 and CDR2 (germline): ENHRY, SYGVKD. The CDR3 length is 13 residues. The CDR3 here is CAIRDGGAYEQYF. The CDR3 bases are TGTGCCATCAGGGACGGGGGCGCCTACGAGCAGTACTTC.

The chain has TRBV7-9 and TRBJ1-1; D is unclear. Germline CDR1 reads SEHNR; CDR2 reads FQNEAQ (reference sequence). Trimming took off 2 bases at V and 1 base at J, with 8 bases between the two ends. The length of the CDR3 is 14 residues. For the CDR3, the DNA is TGTGCCAGCAGCTTAATGAGATCGAACACTGAAGCTTTCTTT. As protein: CASSLMRSNTEAFF.

This clonotype has a count of ten or more. The CDR3 protein is CASSSTGSGYTF. As DNA, the CDR3 is TGTGCCAGCAGCAGTACCGGGAGCGGCTACACCTTC. The rearrangement joins TRBV27 to TRBJ1-2; D is undetermined. Trimming stripped 6 bases from V and 8 bases from J, with 13 bases between. The germline CDR1 and CDR2 sequences are MNHEY and SMNVEV (reference sequence). The CDR3 covers 12 residues.

The sample holds many counts of this clonotype. The CDR3 loop is CASSLLGTGINGYTF. CDR3 nucleotide sequence: TGTGCCAGCAGTTTACTAGGGACAGGGATCAATGGCTACACCTTC. J is TRBJ1-2 and V is TRBV12-3 or TRBV12-4, with 9 bases fitting TRBD1. The CDR3 totals 15 residues. Trimming cost V 2 bases and J 6 bases; bases outside gene matches: 7.

This clonotype appeared many times. The chain joins TRBV3-1 to TRBJ1-5, with TRBD1 matching over 7 bases. The CDR3 has 14 amino acids. Germline-derived CDR1 and CDR2 are LGHDT and YNNKEL (reference sequence). Trimming removed 1 base from V and 6 bases from J; junction bases left unmatched: 3. CDR3 region: CASSQGQGSQPQHF. In DNA form, the CDR3 reads TGTGCCAGCAGCCAAGGACAGGGAAGTCAGCCCCAGCATTTT.

The chain joins TRBV5-1 to TRBJ2-7; a weak D match, TRBD1 (6 bases). Trimming took off 1 base at V and 6 bases at J, with 11 bases between the two ends. The CDR3 is 13 residues long. Germline V gene sequence: CDR1 SGHRS, CDR2 YFSETQ. The CDR3 nucleotides read TGCGCCAGCAGCTTGAGGGACAAGGCCGAGCAGTACTTC. Encoded protein: CASSLRDKAEQYF.